The 24 T cell receptor beta chains presented below share a single source sample, sequenced in a study of cytomegalovirus exposure and HLA in healthy donors. Primers for the PCR totalled 60 Vbeta and 13 Jbeta. Profiled with immunoSEQ multiplex PCR; TCRdb holds only in-frame clones, not every one. The sample's table shows 40,000 to 45,000 clones. The sample consisted of PBMCs. The origin of the receptors is a woman aged 25 to 39 in good health and CMV-seronegative.

The chain uses TRBV4-3 and TRBJ2-1; 10 nucleotides match TRBD2. Germline-derived CDR1 and CDR2 are LGHNA and YSLEER. CDR3 length equals 17 residues. J gave up 7 bases and V 0 bases, and 9 bases lay outside the gene matches. CDR3 loop: CASSQEFGLAGVNEQFF. The CDR3 DNA sequence: TGCGCCAGCAGCCAAGAATTCGGCCTAGCGGGAGTTAATGAGCAGTTCTTC.

The chain employs TRBV10-3 and TRBJ2-3; TRBD1 agrees at 9 bases. CDR3 size: 15 residues. With V trimmed by 0 bases and J by 3 bases, 1 base remained unmatched. From germline, CDR1 is ENHRY and CDR2 SYGVKD. DNA of the CDR3: TGTGCCATCAGTGAGTCAGGACAGGGGACAGATACGCAGTATTTT. Translated, it gives CAISESGQGTDTQYF.

CDR3 sequence reads: CASSHPGSTPNYGYTF. DNA for the CDR3: TGTGCCAGTAGCCATCCGGGTTCCACTCCCAACTATGGCTACACCTTC. The chain recombines TRBV19 with TRBJ1-2; D gene unclear. The CDR3 loop spans 16 amino acids. Between the trimmed V and J ends, which lost 6 bases and 2 bases, there was a span of 19 bases. Germline V gene sequence: CDR1 LNHDA, CDR2 SQIVND (reference sequence).

The chain combines TRBV6-4 with TRBJ2-3; 8 bases align to TRBD2. With V trimmed by 3 bases and J by 1 base, 3 bases remained unmatched. The CDR3 is 15 residues long. Germline V gives CDR1 MRHNA, CDR2 SNTAGT. The CDR3 is CASSEAGEGTDTQYF. CDR3 DNA: TGTGCCAGCAGTGAAGCGGGAGAGGGCACAGATACGCAGTATTTT.

The gene calls are TRBV28 and TRBJ1-2; 8 nucleotides align to TRBD1. CDR1 is MDHEN, CDR2 SYDVKM, per germline. The CDR3 totals 15 residues. V dropped 5 bases and J dropped 7; count of bases not matched to a gene: 12. CDR3: CASSPIPTGAGGYTF. Here the CDR3 DNA reads TGTGCCAGCAGTCCAATTCCGACAGGGGCTGGTGGCTACACCTTC.

The CDR3 sequence: CASSLKGTAYGYTF. The DNA for the CDR3 is TGTGCCAGCAGCCTTAAAGGGACAGCCTATGGCTACACCTTC. This chain joins TRBV28 and TRBJ1-2, with TRBD1 matching 7 bases. Trimming at V came to 6 bases and at J to 4 bases, leaving 8 bases not matched to a gene. Germline assignment: CDR1 MDHEN and CDR2 SYDVKM. This CDR3 comprises 14 residues.

The chain uses TRBV9 and TRBJ1-1; D perhaps matches TRBD1 (6 bases). The length of the CDR3 is 15 residues. Germline CDR1 is SGDLS and CDR2 is YYNGEE. Trimming stripped 4 bases from V and 5 bases from J, with 18 bases between. CDR3 nucleotide sequence: TGTGCCAGCAGCCCTTCATCGAGGGGGAAGACTGAAGCTTTCTTT. It encodes CASSPSSRGKTEAFF.

This chain links TRBV6-5 with TRBJ2-7; D gene unclear. V was pared by 3 bases and J by 3 bases, with 12 bases between. CDR3 length: 14 residues. Germline assignment: CDR1 MNHEY and CDR2 SVGAGI. CDR3 amino acids: CASSYDSVSYEQYF. The CDR3 bases are TGTGCCAGCAGTTATGACTCGGTGAGCTACGAGCAGTACTTC.

The chain links TRBV29-1 to TRBJ2-3, with TRBD1 matching 8 bases. Germline V gene lookup returns CDR1 SQVTM and CDR2 ANQGSEA. The CDR3 covers 13 residues. Germline trimming cut 3 bases from V and 3 bases from J; bases unmatched to any gene: 2. The DNA of the CDR3 is TGCAGCGTTGAGCGGACAGGGACAGATACGCAGTATTTT. Protein: CSVERTGTDTQYF.

The chain recombines TRBV30 with TRBJ1-1, with 10 bases identical to TRBD1. The CDR3 is 15 amino acids. V lost 3 bases and J lost 8; bases outside the gene matches: 12. The germline gives CDR1 GTSNPN, CDR2 SVGIG (reference sequence). The CDR3 DNA reads as TGTGCCTGGAGAGGCGTAGGGACAGGGGCTGGGGAAGCTTTCTTT. This codes for CAWRGVGTGAGEAFF.

CDR3 residues: CSVEIGGRDEQFF. The CDR3 DNA reads TGCAGCGTTGAGATCGGGGGGCGGGATGAGCAGTTCTTC. The chain uses TRBV29-1 and TRBJ2-1; possible D gene TRBD2, 7 bases. The ends were cut back, 3 bases at V and 8 bases at J, with 14 bases in the middle. The V gene's germline CDR1 is SQVTM and CDR2 ANQGSEA. The CDR3 loop spans 13 amino acids.

The chain combines TRBV27 with TRBJ2-7; 11 bases are a match to TRBD2. CDR1 and CDR2 from the germline V gene are MNHEY and SMNVEV (reference sequence). This CDR3 region has 17 residues. V dropped 4 bases and J dropped 3; count of bases not matched to a gene: 11. The CDR3 DNA follows: TGTGCCAGCAGTTCACTTAGCGGGAGGGCCCTTCACTACGAGCAGTACTTC. Encoded protein: CASSSLSGRALHYEQYF.

The gene calls are TRBV6-1 and TRBJ1-2, with D uncertain. Trimming took 4 bases from V and 7 from J, leaving 13 bases between them. The CDR3 length is 13 residues. The germline CDR1 and CDR2 sequences are MNHNS and SASEGT. CDR3 sequence (DNA): TGTGCCAGCAGTGGCACGAGGGTCTCTGGCTACACCTTC. It codes for CASSGTRVSGYTF.

The rearrangement joins TRBV25-1 to TRBJ2-3; D perhaps matches TRBD2 (5 bases). With 6 bases removed from V and 0 bases from J, the gap between germline ends came to 16 bases. The CDR3 is made up of 16 amino acids. Germline assignment: CDR1 MGHDK and CDR2 SYGVNS. The CDR3 DNA follows: TGTGCCAGCAGCCCCCTCGGCGGGTCTAGCACAGATACGCAGTATTTT. This sequence encodes CASSPLGGSSTDTQYF.

The chain recombines TRBV25-1 with TRBJ1-3; a weak D match, TRBD1 (5 bases). Germline CDR1 and CDR2: MGHDK and SYGVNS. The V and J ends lost 6 bases and 4 bases respectively, with 13 bases between them. This CDR3 spans 14 amino acids. The CDR3 DNA follows: TGTGCCAGCAGGGGTGGGGGGAAAGGAAACACCATATATTTT. The encoded protein is CASRGGGKGNTIYF.

CDR3 amino acids: CAWSVWGVGNTIYF. Written as DNA, the CDR3 is TGTGCCTGGAGTGTATGGGGGGTGGGAAACACCATATATTTT. V is TRBV30 and J is TRBJ1-3, with a tentative D call TRBD1 (5 bases). This CDR3 region has 14 residues. Germline values: CDR1 GTSNPN, CDR2 SVGIG (reference sequence). Trimming cost V 0 bases and J 4 bases, with 10 bases left between them.

Here the CDR3 reads CASSGRGTEAFF. CDR3 DNA: TGTGCCAGCAGTGGGAGAGGCACTGAAGCTTTCTTT. This chain links TRBV27 with TRBJ1-1; the D is unclear. The V and J ends lost 5 bases and 4 bases respectively, with 8 bases between them. Germline loops: CDR1 MNHEY, CDR2 SMNVEV (reference sequence). This CDR3 contains 12 residues.

The gene calls are TRBV4-2 and TRBJ1-1; the D is unclear. Germline CDR1 and CDR2: LGHNA and YNFKEQ. Trimming took off 0 bases at V and 4 bases at J, with 15 bases between the two ends. The CDR3 runs 16 residues. The CDR3 is CASSQDWELSLTEAFF. CDR3 bases: TGTGCCAGCAGCCAAGATTGGGAGCTAAGTCTCACTGAAGCTTTCTTT.

This sequence joins TRBV5-4 and TRBJ1-1; D unclear. Between the trimmed V and J ends, which lost 2 bases and 1 base, there was a span of 12 bases. Germline V lookup: CDR1 SGHNT, CDR2 YYREEE (reference sequence). This CDR3 region has 15 residues. The CDR3 region is CASSLPGSPNTEAFF. Written as DNA, the CDR3 is TGTGCCAGCAGCTTACCAGGTTCTCCGAACACTGAAGCTTTCTTT.

V gene TRBV18 combines with J gene TRBJ1-2, with TRBD1 as a possible D gene (6 bases). Between the trimmed V and J ends, which lost 1 base and 7 bases, there was a span of 16 bases. Germline V gene lookup returns CDR1 KGHSH and CDR2 LQKENI. The CDR3 loop spans 15 amino acids. The CDR3 nucleotides are TGTGCCAGCTCACCACTGGACAGTTTAAAGGGTGGCTACACCTTC. Translated, it gives CASSPLDSLKGGYTF.

This chain joins TRBV18 and TRBJ2-5; maybe TRBD1 (5 bases). CDR1 KGHSH and CDR2 LQKENI come from the germline V gene. This CDR3 is 14 amino acids long. The ends were cut back, 6 bases at V and 1 base at J, with 12 bases in the middle. Here the CDR3 reads CASSQGLPQETQYF. The CDR3 coding sequence is TGTGCCAGCTCTCAGGGCCTACCCCAAGAGACCCAGTACTTC.

The gene calls are TRBV9 and TRBJ2-7; 9 nucleotides align to TRBD1. The germline V gene has CDR1 SGDLS and CDR2 YYNGEE. The V and J ends lost 1 base and 5 bases, in that order; junction bases with no gene match: 25. The CDR3 is made up of 21 amino acids. CDR3 bases: TGTGCCAGCAGCGTAATGGGACAGGGAACCTTCCAAGCCGCTGCCCCGGACGAGCAGTACTTC. Its protein product is CASSVMGQGTFQAAAPDEQYF.

The rearrangement joins TRBV19 to TRBJ2-7; D perhaps matches TRBD2 (5 bases). This CDR3 contains 11 residues. The V and J ends lost 8 bases and 5 bases respectively, with 10 bases between them. The germline V gene has CDR1 LNHDA and CDR2 SQIVND (reference sequence). The CDR3 loop reads CASGGGNEQYF. The CDR3 DNA reads as TGTGCCAGTGGAGGTGGGAACGAGCAGTACTTC. The whole variable domain, filled in from reference TRBV19 and TRBJ2-7, reads DGGITQSPKYLFRKEGQNVTLSCEQNLNHDAMYWYRQDPGQGLRLIYYSQIVNDFQKGDIAEGYSVSREKKESFPLTVTSAQKNPTAFYLCASGGGNEQYFGPGTRLTVT.

The chain has TRBV7-2 and TRBJ2-7, with 11 bases fitting TRBD2. Per germline, CDR1 SGHTA and CDR2 FQGNSA. The CDR3 spans 18 residues. V gave up 1 base and J gave up 6 bases; unmatched junction bases: 14. CDR3 protein: CASSLVYPIAGGPTEQYF. The CDR3 DNA sequence: TGTGCCAGCAGCTTAGTTTACCCCATAGCGGGAGGGCCGACCGAGCAGTACTTC.